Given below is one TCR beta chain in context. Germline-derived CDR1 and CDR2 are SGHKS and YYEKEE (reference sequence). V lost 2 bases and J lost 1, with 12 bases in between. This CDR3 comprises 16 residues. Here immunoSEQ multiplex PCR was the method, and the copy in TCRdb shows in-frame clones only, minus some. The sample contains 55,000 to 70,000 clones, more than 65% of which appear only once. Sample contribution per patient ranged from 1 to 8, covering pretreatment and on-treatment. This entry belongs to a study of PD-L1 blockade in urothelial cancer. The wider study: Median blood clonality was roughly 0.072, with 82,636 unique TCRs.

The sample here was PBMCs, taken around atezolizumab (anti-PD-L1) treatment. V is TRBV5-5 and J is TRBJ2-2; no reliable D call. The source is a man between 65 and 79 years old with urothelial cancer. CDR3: CASSFIIQKNTGELFF. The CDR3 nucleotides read TGTGCCAGCAGCTTTATAATACAGAAGAACACCGGGGAGCTGTTTTTT.